This TCR beta chain came from a study of blood T cell repertoires in COVID-19. Original analysis: The assay estimated nucleated cells by amplifying reference gene primers. TCRdb's copy holds only in-frame clones and misses some; the assay was immunoSEQ multiplex PCR. That table gives V, J and clone size, and the DNA gave D and trimming. This sample yields 160,000 or so clones, of which around 75% are seen a single time; approximately 14% belongs to the top ten. The junction had 12 bases not matched to a gene; V was cut back by 0 bases and J by 4 bases. The CDR3 sequence is 19 residues long. Germline V gene data show CDR1 as LNHDA and CDR2 as SQIVND (reference sequence).

The V and J genes are TRBV19 and TRBJ2-2; 9 nucleotides match TRBD2. Sequenced input: peripheral blood. The clonotype originates from a woman aged 80 or over with acute or convalescent COVID-19. The CDR3 region is CASSIDRGSGGSSTGELFF. The CDR3 region has the DNA TGTGCCAGTAGTATAGATCGAGGTAGCGGGGGCTCGTCCACCGGGGAGCTGTTTTTT.